The rows below give T cell receptor beta chains drawn from one sample of a study of spatial heterogeneity in lung cancer. TCRdb re-called the 5' RACE reads with MiXCR, one entry per CDR3 protein. Among about 120,000 distinct CDR3 sequences, 10% to 15% were seen once, and the ten largest hold around 16%. The source was PBMCs, collected at follow-up. Source of these receptors: a male donor with early-stage non-small cell lung cancer. CDR3s include the opening cysteine and the closing phenylalanine or tryptophan. A D gene is named only where the DNA matches it firmly. Clone sizes are given selectively: once, few, many, or a class where the clone is expanded.

j_call v_call clone_size d_call cdr3_aa cdr3_nt
TRBJ2-3 TRBV5-1 few TRBD2 CASSFSGETDTQYF TGCGCCAGCAGCTTTAGCGGGGAAACAGATACGCAGTATTTT
TRBJ2-6 TRBV7-2 many . CASSSGHPRGANVLTF TGTGCCAGCAGCTCGGGACACCCGCGGGGGGCCAACGTCCTGACTTTC
TRBJ2-7 TRBV5-6 many . CASSLELAAGEEQYF TGTGCCAGCAGCTTGGAGTTGGCAGCCGGTGAGGAGCAGTACTTC
TRBJ1-5 TRBV29-1 . . CSARRGEDQPQHF TGCAGCGCCCGAAGAGGGGAGGATCAGCCCCAGCATTTT
TRBJ2-3 TRBV27 few . CASSPLKGRGSRDTQYF TGTGCCAGCAGCCCCCTAAAAGGACGGGGATCTAGAGATACGCAGTATTTT
TRBJ1-5 TRBV28 few TRBD1 CASLPRGLDSNQPQHF TGTGCCAGCCTGCCCAGGGGGCTGGATAGCAATCAGCCCCAGCATTTT
TRBJ2-7 TRBV28 many TRBD1 CASRQGVDEQYF TGTGCCAGCCGTCAGGGGGTTGACGAGCAGTACTTC
TRBJ2-1 TRBV7-8 many TRBD2 CASSPTSGVHNEQFF TGTGCCAGCAGCCCGACTAGCGGGGTACACAATGAGCAGTTCTTC
TRBJ2-7 TRBV5-1 . TRBD2 CASGTSGYEQYF TGCGCCAGCGGGACTAGCGGCTACGAGCAGTACTTC
TRBJ1-1 TRBV20-1 . . CSARQGYTEAFF TGCAGTGCTAGACAGGGATACACTGAAGCTTTCTTT
TRBJ1-3 TRBV7-2 . . CASSLDQVYSGNTIYF TGTGCCAGCAGCTTAGATCAGGTTTACTCTGGAAACACCATATATTTT
TRBJ2-2 TRBV5-1 . TRBD1 CASSLKQGETGELFF TGCGCCAGCAGCTTGAAACAGGGGGAAACCGGGGAGCTGTTTTTT
TRBJ2-1 TRBV12-3/TRBV12-4 . TRBD2 CASSPGLASYNEQFF TGTGCCAGCAGCCCTGGACTAGCTTCCTACAATGAGCAGTTCTTC
TRBJ2-3 TRBV2 few TRBD1 CASSEALGQGRGDTQYF TGTGCCAGCAGTGAAGCGCTGGGACAGGGACGGGGAGATACGCAGTATTTT
TRBJ1-2 TRBV19 few . CASSLDGQGSYGYTF TGTGCCAGTAGTTTAGACGGACAAGGCTCTTATGGCTACACCTTC
TRBJ2-7 TRBV12-3/TRBV12-4 . . CASSLTELAEQYF TGTGCCAGCAGTTTAACGGAGCTCGCCGAGCAGTACTTC
TRBJ2-6 TRBV4-1 many TRBD1 CASSPTGGSPTF TGCGCCAGCAGCCCGACAGGGGGCTCCCCTACTTTC
TRBJ2-5 TRBV6-2/TRBV6-3 few TRBD2 CASSYNLAGVQETQYF TGTGCCAGCAGTTACAACCTAGCGGGGGTACAAGAGACCCAGTACTTC
TRBJ1-3 TRBV16 . . CASSQGQASGNTIYF TGTGCCAGCAGCCAAGGGCAGGCCTCTGGAAACACCATATATTTT
TRBJ2-5 TRBV7-2 few TRBD1 CASSARDRGYRETQYF TGTGCCAGCAGCGCTAGGGACAGGGGGTATCGAGAGACCCAGTACTTC
TRBJ1-6 TRBV9 many TRBD1 CASGTQILQGRGSPLHF TGTGCCAGCGGCACCCAGATTTTACAGGGGCGGGGATCACCCCTCCACTTT
TRBJ1-1 TRBV10-2 few . CASRFTQGSAEAFF TGCGCCAGCAGATTTACTCAGGGTTCGGCGGAAGCTTTCTTT
TRBJ2-5 TRBV24-1 . TRBD2 CATSRAGGYQETQYF TGTGCCACCAGTAGGGCGGGGGGTTACCAAGAGACCCAGTACTTC
TRBJ2-7 TRBV5-1 few . CASSFTTPSHEQYF TGCGCCAGCAGCTTCACTACTCCCAGCCACGAGCAGTACTTC
TRBJ2-3 TRBV7-2 many TRBD2 CASRPSGGHSDTQYF TGTGCCAGCAGGCCTAGCGGGGGGCACTCAGATACGCAGTATTTT
TRBJ2-3 TRBV28 . . CASIKGTDTQYF TGTGCCAGCATCAAGGGCACAGATACGCAGTATTTT
TRBJ1-6 TRBV6-5 . . CASSLTGSYSPLHF TGTGCCAGCAGCTTAACAGGGTCCTATTCACCCCTCCACTTT
TRBJ1-6 TRBV5-1 few . CASSAQGGDNSPLHF TGCGCCAGCAGCGCCCAAGGGGGGGATAATTCACCCCTCCACTTT
TRBJ1-5 TRBV19 many . CASSIDSSLRQANQHF TGTGCCAGTAGTATAGACTCAAGCCTGAGACAGGCGAACCAGCATTTT
TRBJ2-1 TRBV7-3 . . CASSLGTNSYNEQFF TGTGCCAGCAGCTTAGGGACAAACTCCTACAATGAGCAGTTCTTC
TRBJ2-1 TRBV6-1 few . CASSEALWATSGNEQFF TGTGCCAGCAGTGAAGCGTTGTGGGCTACTTCAGGTAATGAGCAGTTCTTC
TRBJ1-5 TRBV28 few . CASSLPPRPQHF TGTGCCAGCAGTTTACCCCCCAGGCCCCAGCATTTT
TRBJ2-5 TRBV27 . . CASSLRSRLQETQYF TGTGCCAGCAGTTTACGAAGCAGACTTCAAGAGACCCAGTACTTC
TRBJ2-3 TRBV9 many TRBD2 CASGTSGGADTQYF TGTGCCAGCGGGACTAGCGGGGGCGCAGATACGCAGTATTTT